The clone carrying this TCR beta chain was seen at least ten times. Germline CDR1 and CDR2: SGHVS and FQNEAQ. The V end lost 5 bases, the J end lost 0 bases, and 16 bases lay between the germline ends. This CDR3 has 17 amino acids. TCRdb analysed the 5' RACE reads with MiXCR anew, one entry per CDR3 protein. The data show under 200,000 distinct CDR3 sequences, roughly 28% seen once. The entry originates in a study of T-cell memory formation after mild COVID-19. This TCR derives from an adult woman who had mild COVID-19 (a few samples of this study predate the infection). Cell type and time point are not known. V is TRBV7-8 and J is TRBJ2-2; the D call may be TRBD1 or TRBD2 (5 bases each). Sequences were obtained from PBMCs or a T cell subset sorted from them (not recorded which). The CDR3 sequence: CASSLSRGRPNTGELFF. The CDR3, as DNA: TGTGCCAGCAGCCTTTCGAGGGGCCGACCGAACACCGGGGAGCTGTTTTTT. The variable domain in full, completed from reference TRBV7-8 and TRBJ2-2, reads GAGVSQSPRYKVAKRGQDVALRCDPISGHVSLFWYQQALGQGPEFLTYFQNEAQLDKSGLPSDRFFAERPEGSVSTLKIQRTQQEDSAVYLCASSLSRGRPNTGELFFGEGSRLTVL.